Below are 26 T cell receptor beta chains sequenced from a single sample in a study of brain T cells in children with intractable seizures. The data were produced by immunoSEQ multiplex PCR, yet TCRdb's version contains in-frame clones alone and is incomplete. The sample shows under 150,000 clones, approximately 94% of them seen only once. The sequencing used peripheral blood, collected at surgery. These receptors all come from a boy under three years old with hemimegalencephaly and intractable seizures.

In DNA, the CDR3 is TGTGCCACTTCGGGACAGCCAAACACTGAAGCTTTCTTT. Translated: CATSGQPNTEAFF. V is TRBV2 and J is TRBJ1-1; 7 bases are a match to TRBD1. This CDR3 spans 13 amino acids. Germline V gene lookup returns CDR1 SNHLY and CDR2 FYNNEI. V shed 10 bases and J 2 bases; nucleotides not matched to a gene: 7.

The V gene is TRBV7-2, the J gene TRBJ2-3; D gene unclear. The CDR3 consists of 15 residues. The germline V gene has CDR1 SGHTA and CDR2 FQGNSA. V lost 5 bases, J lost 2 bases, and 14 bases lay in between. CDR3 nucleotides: TGTGCCAGCAGCCGCATGCTTATGAACACAGATACGCAGTATTTT. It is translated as CASSRMLMNTDTQYF.

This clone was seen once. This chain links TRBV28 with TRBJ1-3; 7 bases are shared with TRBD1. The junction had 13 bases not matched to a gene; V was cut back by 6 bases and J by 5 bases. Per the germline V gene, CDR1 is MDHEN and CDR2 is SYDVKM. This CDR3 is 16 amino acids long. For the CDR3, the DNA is TGTGCCAGCAGAGACAGGGTAGTGAGGGATAGAAACACCATATATTTT. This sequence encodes CASRDRVVRDRNTIYF.

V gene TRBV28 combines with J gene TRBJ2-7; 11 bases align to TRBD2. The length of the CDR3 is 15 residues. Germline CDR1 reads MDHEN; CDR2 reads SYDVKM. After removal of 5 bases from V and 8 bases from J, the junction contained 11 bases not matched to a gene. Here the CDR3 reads CASSALAGGSWKQYF. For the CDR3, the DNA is TGTGCCAGCAGTGCCTTAGCGGGAGGGTCCTGGAAGCAGTACTTC.

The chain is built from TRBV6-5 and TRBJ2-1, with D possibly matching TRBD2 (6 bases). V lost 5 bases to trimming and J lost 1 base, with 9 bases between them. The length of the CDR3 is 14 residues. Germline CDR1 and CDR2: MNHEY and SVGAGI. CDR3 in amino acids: CASSIAASYNEQFF. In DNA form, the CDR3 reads TGTGCCAGCAGTATAGCGGCTTCCTACAATGAGCAGTTCTTC.

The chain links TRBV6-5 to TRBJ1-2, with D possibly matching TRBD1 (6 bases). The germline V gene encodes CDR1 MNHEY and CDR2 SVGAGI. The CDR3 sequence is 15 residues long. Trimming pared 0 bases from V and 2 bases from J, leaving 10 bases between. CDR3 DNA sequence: TGTGCCAGCAGTTACTCGAATGGGGGCAACTATGGCTACACCTTC. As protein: CASSYSNGGNYGYTF.

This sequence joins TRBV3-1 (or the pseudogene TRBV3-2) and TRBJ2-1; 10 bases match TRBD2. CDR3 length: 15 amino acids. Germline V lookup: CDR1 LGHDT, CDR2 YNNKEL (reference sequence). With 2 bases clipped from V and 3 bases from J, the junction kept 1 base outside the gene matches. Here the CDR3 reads CASSQLAGGYNEQFF. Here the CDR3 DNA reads TGTGCCAGCAGCCAATTAGCGGGAGGCTACAATGAGCAGTTCTTC.

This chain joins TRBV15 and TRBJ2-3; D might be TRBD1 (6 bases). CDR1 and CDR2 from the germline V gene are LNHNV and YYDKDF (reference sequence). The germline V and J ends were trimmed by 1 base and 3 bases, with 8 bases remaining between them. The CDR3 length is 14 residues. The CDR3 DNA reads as TGTGCCACCAGCAGAGGGGGGACAACAGATACGCAGTATTTT. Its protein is CATSRGGTTDTQYF. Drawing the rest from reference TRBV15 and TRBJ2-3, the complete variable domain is DAMVIQNPRYQVTQFGKPVTLSCSQTLNHNVMYWYQQKSSQAPKLLFHYYDKDFNNEADTPDNFQSRRPNTSFCFLDIRSPGLGDTAMYLCATSRGGTTDTQYFGPGTRLTVL.

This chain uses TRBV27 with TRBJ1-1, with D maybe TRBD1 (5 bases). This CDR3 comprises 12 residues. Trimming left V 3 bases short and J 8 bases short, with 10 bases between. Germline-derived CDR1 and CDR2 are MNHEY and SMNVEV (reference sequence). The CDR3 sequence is CASSLLGVEAFF. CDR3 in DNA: TGTGCCAGCAGTTTGTTAGGGGTGGAAGCTTTCTTT.

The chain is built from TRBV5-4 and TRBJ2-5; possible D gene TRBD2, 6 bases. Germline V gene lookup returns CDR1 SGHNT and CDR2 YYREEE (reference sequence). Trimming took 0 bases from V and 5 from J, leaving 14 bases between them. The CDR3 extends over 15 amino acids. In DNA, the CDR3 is TGTGCCAGCAGCTTGGCCGGGGGTATGGTCGAGACCCAGTACTTC. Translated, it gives CASSLAGGMVETQYF.

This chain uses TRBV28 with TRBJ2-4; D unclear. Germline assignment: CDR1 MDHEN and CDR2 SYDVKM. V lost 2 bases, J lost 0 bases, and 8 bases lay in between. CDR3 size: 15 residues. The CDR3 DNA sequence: TGTGCCAGCAGTTTACTGTACCTAGCCAAAAACATTCAGTACTTC. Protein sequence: CASSLLYLAKNIQYF.

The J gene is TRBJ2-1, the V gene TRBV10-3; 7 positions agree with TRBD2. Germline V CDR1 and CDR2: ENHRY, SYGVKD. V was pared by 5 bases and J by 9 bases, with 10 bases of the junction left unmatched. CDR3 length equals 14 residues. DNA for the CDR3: TGTGCCATCAGTTTCCGAGGCAGGGAGGGTGAGCAGTTCTTC. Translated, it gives CAISFRGREGEQFF.

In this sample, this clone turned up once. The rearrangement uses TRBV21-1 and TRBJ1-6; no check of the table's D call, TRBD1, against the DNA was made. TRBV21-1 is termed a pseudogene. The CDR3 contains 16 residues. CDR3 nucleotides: TGTGCCAGCAGCAAACAGGTGAGCTCCTATAATTCACCCCTCCACTTT. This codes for CASSKQVSSYNSPLHF.

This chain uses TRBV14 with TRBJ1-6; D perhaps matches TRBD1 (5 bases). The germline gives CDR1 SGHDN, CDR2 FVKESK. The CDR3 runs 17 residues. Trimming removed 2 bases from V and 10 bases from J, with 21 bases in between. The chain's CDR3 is CASSQYVGLNTGSPLHF. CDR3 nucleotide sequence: TGTGCCAGCAGCCAATACGTAGGACTCAATACAGGCTCACCCCTCCACTTT.

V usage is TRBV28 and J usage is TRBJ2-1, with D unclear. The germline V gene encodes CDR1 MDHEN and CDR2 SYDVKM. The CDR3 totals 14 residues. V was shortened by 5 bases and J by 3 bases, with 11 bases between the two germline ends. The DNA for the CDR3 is TGTGCCAGCAGTAAGAACGGTTTCTACAATGAGCAGTTCTTC. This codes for CASSKNGFYNEQFF.

In DNA form, the CDR3 reads TGTGCCAGCAGTTTATCACTAGCGGGGTTTGAGACCCAGTACTTC. This gives the protein CASSLSLAGFETQYF. The rearrangement links TRBV28 to TRBJ2-5; 10 bases map to TRBD2. The CDR3 sequence is 15 residues long. Germline trimming cut 1 base from V and 5 bases from J; bases unmatched to any gene: 4. The V gene's germline CDR1 is MDHEN and CDR2 SYDVKM.

CDR3 coding DNA: TGTGCCAGCAGCCAAGCCAATGAGCAGTTCTTC. Its translation: CASSQANEQFF. V gene TRBV3-1 (or the pseudogene TRBV3-2) combines with J gene TRBJ2-1; D gene ambiguous. V was shortened by 1 base and J by 6 bases, with 1 base between the two germline ends. Germline V gives CDR1 LGHDT, CDR2 YNNKEL (reference sequence). The CDR3 has 11 residues.

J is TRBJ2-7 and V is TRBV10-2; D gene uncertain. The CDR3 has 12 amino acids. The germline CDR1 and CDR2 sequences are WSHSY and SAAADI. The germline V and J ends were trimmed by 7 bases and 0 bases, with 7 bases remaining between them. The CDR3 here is CASTPSSYEQYF. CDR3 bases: TGCGCCAGCACTCCTAGCTCCTACGAGCAGTACTTC.

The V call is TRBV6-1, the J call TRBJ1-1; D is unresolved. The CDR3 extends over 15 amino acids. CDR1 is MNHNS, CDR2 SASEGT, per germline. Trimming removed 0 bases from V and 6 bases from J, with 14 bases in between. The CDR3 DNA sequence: TGTGCCAGCAGTGAAGCATGGTGGAAAGATGCTGAAGCTTTCTTT. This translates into CASSEAWWKDAEAFF.

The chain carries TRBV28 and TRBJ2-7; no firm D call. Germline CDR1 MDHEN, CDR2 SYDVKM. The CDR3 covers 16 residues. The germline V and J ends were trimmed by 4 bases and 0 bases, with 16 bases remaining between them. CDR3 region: CASSSTGSPSSYEQYF. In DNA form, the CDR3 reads TGTGCCAGCAGTTCTACCGGCTCTCCTAGCTCCTACGAGCAGTACTTC.

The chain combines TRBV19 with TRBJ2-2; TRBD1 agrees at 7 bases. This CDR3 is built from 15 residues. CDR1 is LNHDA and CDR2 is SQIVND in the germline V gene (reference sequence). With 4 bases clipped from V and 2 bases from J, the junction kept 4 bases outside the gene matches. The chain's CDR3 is CASSRGTVNTGELFF. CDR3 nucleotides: TGTGCCAGTAGTAGGGGGACAGTTAACACCGGGGAGCTGTTTTTT.

The CDR3 coding sequence is TGTGCCAGCAGTTACAGGGCGGGGGAAAAACTGTTTTTT. The encoded protein is CASSYRAGEKLFF. The J gene is TRBJ1-4, the V gene TRBV5-6, with D maybe TRBD1 (6 bases). The ends were cut back, 5 bases at V and 8 bases at J, with 13 bases in the middle. This CDR3 is 13 amino acids long. From germline, CDR1 is SGHDT and CDR2 YYEEEE.

The CDR3 nucleotides read TGTGCCAGCAGTTTATGGACAGGGGTGGGCAATCAGCCCCAGCATTTT. Translated, it gives CASSLWTGVGNQPQHF. This chain joins TRBV28 and TRBJ1-5; TRBD1 matches 8 bases. The CDR3 consists of 16 residues. The germline V gene encodes CDR1 MDHEN and CDR2 SYDVKM. J was trimmed by 2 bases and V by 0 bases; bases with no gene match: 3.

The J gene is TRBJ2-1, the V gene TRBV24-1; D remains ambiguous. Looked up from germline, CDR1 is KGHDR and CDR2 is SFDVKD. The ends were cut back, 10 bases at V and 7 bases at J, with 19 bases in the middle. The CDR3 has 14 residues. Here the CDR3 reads CATSSVGSPNEQFF. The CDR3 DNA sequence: TGTGCCACTTCTTCCGTGGGCAGTCCGAATGAGCAGTTCTTC.

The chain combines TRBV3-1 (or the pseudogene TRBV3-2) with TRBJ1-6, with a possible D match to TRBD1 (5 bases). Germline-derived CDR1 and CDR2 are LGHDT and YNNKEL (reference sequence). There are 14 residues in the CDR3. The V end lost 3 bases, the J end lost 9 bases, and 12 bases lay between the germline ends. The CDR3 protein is CASSQRDFGSPLHF. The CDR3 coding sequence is TGTGCCAGCAGCCAGCGGGACTTTGGTTCACCCCTCCACTTT.

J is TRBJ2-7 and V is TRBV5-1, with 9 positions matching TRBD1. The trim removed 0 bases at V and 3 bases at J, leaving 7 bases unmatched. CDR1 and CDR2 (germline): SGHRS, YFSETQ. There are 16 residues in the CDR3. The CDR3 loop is CASSLEGQGVLYEQYF. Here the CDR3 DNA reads TGCGCCAGCAGCTTGGAGGGACAGGGAGTTCTCTACGAGCAGTACTTC.